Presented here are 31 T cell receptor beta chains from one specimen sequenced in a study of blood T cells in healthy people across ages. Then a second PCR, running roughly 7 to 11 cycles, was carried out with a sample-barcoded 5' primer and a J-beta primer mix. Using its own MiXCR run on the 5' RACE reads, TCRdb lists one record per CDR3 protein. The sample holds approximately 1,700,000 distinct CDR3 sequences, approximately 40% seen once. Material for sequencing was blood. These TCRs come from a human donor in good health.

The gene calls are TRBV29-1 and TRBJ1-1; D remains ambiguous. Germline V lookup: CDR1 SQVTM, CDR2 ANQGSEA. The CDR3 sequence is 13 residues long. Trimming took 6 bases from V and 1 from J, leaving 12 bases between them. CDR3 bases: TGCAGCGTCGGCTATATGGCGAACACTGAAGCTTTCTTT. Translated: CSVGYMANTEAFF.

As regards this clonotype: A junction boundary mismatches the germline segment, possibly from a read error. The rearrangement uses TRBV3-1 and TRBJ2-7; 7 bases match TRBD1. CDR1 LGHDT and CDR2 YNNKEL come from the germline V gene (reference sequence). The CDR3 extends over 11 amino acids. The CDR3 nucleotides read TGTGCCTGCAGCGCCGGGACAGTAAAGTACTTC. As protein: CACSAGTVKYF.

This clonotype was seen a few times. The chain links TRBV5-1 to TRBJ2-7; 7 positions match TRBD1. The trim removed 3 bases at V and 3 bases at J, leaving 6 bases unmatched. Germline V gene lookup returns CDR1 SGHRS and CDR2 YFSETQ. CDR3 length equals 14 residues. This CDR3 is CASSSQTGIYEQYF. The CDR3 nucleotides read TGCGCCAGCAGCTCCCAGACAGGGATCTACGAGCAGTACTTC.

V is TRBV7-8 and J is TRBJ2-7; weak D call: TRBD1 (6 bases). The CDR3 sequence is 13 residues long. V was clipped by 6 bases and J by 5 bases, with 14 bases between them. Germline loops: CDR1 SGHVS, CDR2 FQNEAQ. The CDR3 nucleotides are TGTGCCAGCAGACTGGACAGAGGGGACGAGCAGTACTTC. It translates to CASRLDRGDEQYF.

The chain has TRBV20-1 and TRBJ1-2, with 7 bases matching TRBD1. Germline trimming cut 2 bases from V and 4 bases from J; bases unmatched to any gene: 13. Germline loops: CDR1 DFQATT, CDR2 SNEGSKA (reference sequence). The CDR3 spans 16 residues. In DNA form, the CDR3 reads TGCAGTGCTAGACTAGGTGGAGGCCCAGGGGGCTATGGCTACACCTTC. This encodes CSARLGGGPGGYGYTF.

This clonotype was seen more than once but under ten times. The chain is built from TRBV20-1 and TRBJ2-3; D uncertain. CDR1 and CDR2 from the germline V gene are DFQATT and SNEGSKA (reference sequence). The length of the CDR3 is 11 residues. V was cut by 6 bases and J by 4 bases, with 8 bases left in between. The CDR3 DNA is TGCAGTGCCCACCGACCAGATACGCAGTATTTT. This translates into CSAHRPDTQYF.

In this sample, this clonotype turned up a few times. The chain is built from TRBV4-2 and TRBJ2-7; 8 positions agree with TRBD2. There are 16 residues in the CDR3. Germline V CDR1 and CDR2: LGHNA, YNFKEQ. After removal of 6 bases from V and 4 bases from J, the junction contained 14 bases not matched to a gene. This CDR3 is CASSRIIGSGGYEQYF. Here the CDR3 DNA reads TGTGCCAGCAGTCGAATCATAGGTTCGGGGGGGTACGAGCAGTACTTC.

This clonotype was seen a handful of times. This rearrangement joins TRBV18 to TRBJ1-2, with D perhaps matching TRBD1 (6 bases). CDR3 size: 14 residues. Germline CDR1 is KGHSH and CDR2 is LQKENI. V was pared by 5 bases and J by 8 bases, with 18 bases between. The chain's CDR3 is CASSVTGSPAGYTF. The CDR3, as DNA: TGTGCCAGCTCAGTCACAGGGTCCCCTGCCGGCTACACCTTC.

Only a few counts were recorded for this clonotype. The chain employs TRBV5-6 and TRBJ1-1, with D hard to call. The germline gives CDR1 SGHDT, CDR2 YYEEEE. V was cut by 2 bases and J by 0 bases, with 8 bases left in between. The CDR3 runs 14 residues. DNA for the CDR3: TGTGCCAGCAGCTTAGTAAGGCTGAACACTGAAGCTTTCTTT. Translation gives CASSLVRLNTEAFF.

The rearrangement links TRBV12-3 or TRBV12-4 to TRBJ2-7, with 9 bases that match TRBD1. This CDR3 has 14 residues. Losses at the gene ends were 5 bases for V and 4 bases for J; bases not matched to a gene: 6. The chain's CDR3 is CASSMGQGEYEQYF. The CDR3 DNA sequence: TGTGCCAGCAGTATGGGACAGGGAGAATACGAGCAGTACTTC.

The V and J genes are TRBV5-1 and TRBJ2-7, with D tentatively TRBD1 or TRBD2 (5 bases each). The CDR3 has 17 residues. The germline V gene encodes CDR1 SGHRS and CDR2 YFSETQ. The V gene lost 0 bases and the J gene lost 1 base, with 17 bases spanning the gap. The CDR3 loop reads CASSLAGTPGVSYEQYF. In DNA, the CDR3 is TGCGCCAGCAGCTTGGCCGGGACCCCTGGTGTATCCTACGAGCAGTACTTC.

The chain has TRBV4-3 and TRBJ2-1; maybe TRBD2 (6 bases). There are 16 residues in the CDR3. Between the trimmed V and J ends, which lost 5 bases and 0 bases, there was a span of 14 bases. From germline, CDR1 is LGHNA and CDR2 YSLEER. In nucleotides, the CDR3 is TGCGCCAGCAGCTACGGACTAACGAGCTCCTACAATGAGCAGTTCTTC. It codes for CASSYGLTSSYNEQFF.

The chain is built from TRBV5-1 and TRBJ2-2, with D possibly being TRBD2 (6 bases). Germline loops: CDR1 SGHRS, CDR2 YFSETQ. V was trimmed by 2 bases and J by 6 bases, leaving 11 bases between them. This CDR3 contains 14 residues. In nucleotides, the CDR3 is TGCGCCAGCAGCTTTGGGGGGACGGCCGGGGAGCTGTTTTTT. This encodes CASSFGGTAGELFF.

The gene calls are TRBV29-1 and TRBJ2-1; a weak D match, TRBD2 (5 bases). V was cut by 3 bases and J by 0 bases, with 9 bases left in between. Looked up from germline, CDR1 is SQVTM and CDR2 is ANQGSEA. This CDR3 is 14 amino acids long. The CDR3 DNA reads TGCAGCGTTGACGGGAACAGCTCCTACAATGAGCAGTTCTTC. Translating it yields CSVDGNSSYNEQFF.

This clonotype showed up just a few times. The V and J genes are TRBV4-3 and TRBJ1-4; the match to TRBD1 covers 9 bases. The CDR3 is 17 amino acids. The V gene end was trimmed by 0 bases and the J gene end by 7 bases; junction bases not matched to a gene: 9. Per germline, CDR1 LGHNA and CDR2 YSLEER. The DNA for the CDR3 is TGCGCCAGCAGCCAAGATTTGATTGGGACAGGGATTGAAAAACTGTTTTTT. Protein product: CASSQDLIGTGIEKLFF.

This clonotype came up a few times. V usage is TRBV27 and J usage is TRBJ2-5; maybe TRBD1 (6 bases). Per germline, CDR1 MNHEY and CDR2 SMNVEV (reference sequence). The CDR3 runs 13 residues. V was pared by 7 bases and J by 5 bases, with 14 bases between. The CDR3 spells CASTTGTTETQYF. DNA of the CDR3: TGTGCCAGCACCACTGGGACAACGGAGACCCAGTACTTC.

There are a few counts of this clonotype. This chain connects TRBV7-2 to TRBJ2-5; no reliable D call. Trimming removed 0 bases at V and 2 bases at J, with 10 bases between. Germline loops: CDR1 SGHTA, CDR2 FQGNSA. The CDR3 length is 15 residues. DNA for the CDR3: TGTGCCAGCAGCTTAGCGGTCGGAAAACAAGAGACCCAGTACTTC. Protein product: CASSLAVGKQETQYF.

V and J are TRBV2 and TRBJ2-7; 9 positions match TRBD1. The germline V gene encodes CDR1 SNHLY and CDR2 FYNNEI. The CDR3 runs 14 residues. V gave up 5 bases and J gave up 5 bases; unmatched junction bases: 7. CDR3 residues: CASSRDRVDNEQYF. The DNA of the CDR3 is TGTGCCAGCAGTCGGGACAGGGTTGATAACGAGCAGTACTTC.

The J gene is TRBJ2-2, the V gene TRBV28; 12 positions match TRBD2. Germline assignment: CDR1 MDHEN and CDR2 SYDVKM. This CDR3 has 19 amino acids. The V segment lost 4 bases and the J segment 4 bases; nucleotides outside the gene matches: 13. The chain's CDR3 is CASSSPGLAGYRGTGELFF. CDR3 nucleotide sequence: TGTGCCAGCAGTTCGCCGGGACTAGCGGGCTATAGGGGCACCGGGGAGCTGTTTTTT. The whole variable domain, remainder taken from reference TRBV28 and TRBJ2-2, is DVKVTQSSRYLVKRTGEKVFLECVQDMDHENMFWYRQDPGLGLRLIYFSYDVKMKEKGDIPEGYSVSREKKERFSLILESASTNQTSMYLCASSSPGLAGYRGTGELFFGEGSRLTVL.

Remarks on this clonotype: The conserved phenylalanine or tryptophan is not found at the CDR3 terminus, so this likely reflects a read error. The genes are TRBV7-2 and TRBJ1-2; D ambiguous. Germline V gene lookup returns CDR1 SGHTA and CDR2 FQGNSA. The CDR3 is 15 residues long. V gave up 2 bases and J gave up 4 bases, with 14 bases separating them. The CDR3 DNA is TGTGCCAGCAGCTTATCAGGCGTCGAGGGCTATGGCTACACCTGC. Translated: CASSLSGVEGYGYTC.

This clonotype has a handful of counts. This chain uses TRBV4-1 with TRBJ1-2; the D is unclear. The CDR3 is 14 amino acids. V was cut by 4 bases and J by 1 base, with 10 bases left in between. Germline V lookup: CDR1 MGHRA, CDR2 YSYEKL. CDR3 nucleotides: TGCGCCAGCAGCCTCCTTGACTTTAACTATGGCTACACCTTC. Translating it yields CASSLLDFNYGYTF.

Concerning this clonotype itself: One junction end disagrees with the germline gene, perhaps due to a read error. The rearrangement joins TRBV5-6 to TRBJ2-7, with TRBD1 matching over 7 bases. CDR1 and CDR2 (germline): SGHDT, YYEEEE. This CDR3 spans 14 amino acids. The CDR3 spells CVSSTRDRVYEQYF. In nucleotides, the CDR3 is TGTGTCAGCAGCACTCGGGACAGAGTCTACGAGCAGTACTTC.

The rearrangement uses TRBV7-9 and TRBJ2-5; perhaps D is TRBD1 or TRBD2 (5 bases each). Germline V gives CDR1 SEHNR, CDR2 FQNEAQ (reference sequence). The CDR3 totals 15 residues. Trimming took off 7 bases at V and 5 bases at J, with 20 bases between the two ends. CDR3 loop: CASTQRGTAAETQYF. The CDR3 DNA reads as TGTGCCAGCACCCAACGAGGGACCGCCGCGGAGACCCAGTACTTC.

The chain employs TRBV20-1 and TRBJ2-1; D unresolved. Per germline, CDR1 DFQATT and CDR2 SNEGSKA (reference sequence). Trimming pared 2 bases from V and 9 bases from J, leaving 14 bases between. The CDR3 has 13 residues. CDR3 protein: CSARTPELGEQFF. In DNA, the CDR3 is TGCAGTGCTAGAACTCCGGAACTCGGTGAGCAGTTCTTC.

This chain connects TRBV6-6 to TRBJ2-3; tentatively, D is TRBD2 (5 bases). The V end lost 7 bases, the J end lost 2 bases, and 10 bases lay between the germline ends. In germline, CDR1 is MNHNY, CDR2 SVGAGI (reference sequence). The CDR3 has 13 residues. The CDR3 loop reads CASKGGLTDTQYF. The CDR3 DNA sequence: TGTGCCAGCAAGGGCGGGCTCACAGATACGCAGTATTTT.

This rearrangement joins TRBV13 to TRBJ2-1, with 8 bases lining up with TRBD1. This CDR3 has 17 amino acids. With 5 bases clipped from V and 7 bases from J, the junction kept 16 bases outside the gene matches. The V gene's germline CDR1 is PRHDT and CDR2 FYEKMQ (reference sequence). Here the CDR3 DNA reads TGTGCCAGCAGCGCATACCGGGACAGGCGTTTTGAGAATGAGCAGTTCTTC. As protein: CASSAYRDRRFENEQFF.

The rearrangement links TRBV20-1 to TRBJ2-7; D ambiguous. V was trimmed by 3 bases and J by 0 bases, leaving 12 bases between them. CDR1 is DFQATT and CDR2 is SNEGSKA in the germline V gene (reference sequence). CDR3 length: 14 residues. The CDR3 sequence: CSASLGFDSYEQYF. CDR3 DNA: TGCAGTGCTAGCTTGGGGTTCGACTCCTACGAGCAGTACTTC.

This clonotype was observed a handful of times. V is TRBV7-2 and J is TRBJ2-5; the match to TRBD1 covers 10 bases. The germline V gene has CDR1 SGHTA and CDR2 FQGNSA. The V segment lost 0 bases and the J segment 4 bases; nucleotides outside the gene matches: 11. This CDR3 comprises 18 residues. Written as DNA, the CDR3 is TGTGCCAGCAGCTTAGCAACCATATTGACAGGGGGCGGAGAGACCCAGTACTTC. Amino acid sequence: CASSLATILTGGGETQYF.

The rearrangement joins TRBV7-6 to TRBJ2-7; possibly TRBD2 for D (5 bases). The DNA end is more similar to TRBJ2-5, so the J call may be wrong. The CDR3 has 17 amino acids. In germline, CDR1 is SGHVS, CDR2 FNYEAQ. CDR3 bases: TGTGCCAGCAGCTTAACCCCTCTAGCCATCATCCGAGAGACCCAGTACTTC. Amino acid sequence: CASSLTPLAIIRETQYF.

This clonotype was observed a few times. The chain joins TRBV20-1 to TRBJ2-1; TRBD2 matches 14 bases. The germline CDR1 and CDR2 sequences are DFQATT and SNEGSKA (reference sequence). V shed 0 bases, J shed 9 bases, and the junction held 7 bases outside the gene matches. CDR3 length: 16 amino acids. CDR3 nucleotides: TGCAGTGCTAGAGATCGGCGACTAGCGGGGGGGATTGAGCAGTTCTTC. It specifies CSARDRRLAGGIEQFF.

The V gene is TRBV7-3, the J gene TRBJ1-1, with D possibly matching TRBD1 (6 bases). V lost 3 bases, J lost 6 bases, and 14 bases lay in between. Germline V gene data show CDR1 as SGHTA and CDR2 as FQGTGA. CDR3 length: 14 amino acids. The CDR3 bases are TGTGCCAGCAGCTTGGTCCGGGGGGCTCCTGAAGCTTTCTTT. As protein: CASSLVRGAPEAFF.